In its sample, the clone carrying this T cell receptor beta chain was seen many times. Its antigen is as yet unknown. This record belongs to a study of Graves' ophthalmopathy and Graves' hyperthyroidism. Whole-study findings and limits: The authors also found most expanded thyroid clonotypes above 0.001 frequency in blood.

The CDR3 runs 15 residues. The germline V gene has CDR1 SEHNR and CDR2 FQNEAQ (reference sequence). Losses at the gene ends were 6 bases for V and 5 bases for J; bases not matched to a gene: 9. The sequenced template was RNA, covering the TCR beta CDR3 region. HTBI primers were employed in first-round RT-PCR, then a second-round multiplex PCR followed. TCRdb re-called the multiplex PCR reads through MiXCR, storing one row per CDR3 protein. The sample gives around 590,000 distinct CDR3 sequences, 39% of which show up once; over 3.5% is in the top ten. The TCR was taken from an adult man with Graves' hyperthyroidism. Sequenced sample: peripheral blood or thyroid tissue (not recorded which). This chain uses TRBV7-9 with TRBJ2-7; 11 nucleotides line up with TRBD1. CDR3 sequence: CASSFGDRGKDEQYF. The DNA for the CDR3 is TGTGCCAGCAGTTTCGGGGACAGGGGGAAGGACGAGCAGTACTTC.